Listed here are 11 T cell receptor beta chains from one sample, sequenced in a study of CD8+CD57+ T cells in acquired aplastic anemia. Genomic DNA acted as the template from which TCR beta VDJ combination and CDR3 sequence profiling were carried out. Using its own MiXCR run on the reads, TCRdb lists one record per CDR3 protein. The repertoire holds about 240,000 distinct CDR3 sequences, roughly half seen once, with 6.5% to 10% in the top ten. Sequenced patients had shown CD8+CD57+ cell expansion by flow cytometry. The sample taken for sequencing was sorted CD4+, CD8+, or CD8+CD57+ T cells (not recorded which) from PBMCs. The receptors here all came from a human donor with aplastic anemia.

The table lists this clonotype with many counts. The chain combines TRBV19 with TRBJ2-7; no clear D gene. CDR1 is LNHDA and CDR2 is SQIVND in the germline V gene (reference sequence). V lost 4 bases and J lost 6, with 16 bases in between. The CDR3 contains 14 residues. For the CDR3, the DNA is TGTGCCAGTAGTACGATATACCTACCCAGCGAGCAGTACTTC. Protein: CASSTIYLPSEQYF.

This chain uses TRBV24-1 with TRBJ1-6; 8 nucleotides match TRBD1. The CDR3 contains 14 residues. V lost 5 bases, J lost 7 bases, and 3 bases stayed unmatched. In germline, CDR1 is KGHDR, CDR2 SFDVKD. The CDR3 DNA follows: TGTGCCACCAGTGCCAGGGGGCCGAATTCACCCCTCCACTTT. Its translation: CATSARGPNSPLHF.

The sample holds many counts of this clonotype. The rearrangement uses TRBV29-1 and TRBJ2-5, with 7 bases lining up with TRBD1. Germline loops: CDR1 SQVTM, CDR2 ANQGSEA. The length of the CDR3 is 13 residues. J was trimmed by 3 bases and V by 2 bases; bases with no gene match: 3. CDR3 in amino acids: CSVELGQKETQYF. CDR3 bases: TGCAGCGTTGAATTGGGACAGAAAGAGACCCAGTACTTC.

Only a few counts were recorded for this clonotype. The chain couples TRBV29-1 to TRBJ2-7; D is perhaps TRBD1 (5 bases). From germline, CDR1 is SQVTM and CDR2 ANQGSEA. This CDR3 region has 12 residues. V gave up 7 bases and J gave up 0 bases, with 10 bases separating them. CDR3 coding DNA: TGCAGCGGAGGACACGGCTCCTACGAGCAGTACTTC. As protein: CSGGHGSYEQYF.

The chain couples TRBV20-1 to TRBJ2-1; 14 bases are shared with TRBD2. V was pared by 6 bases and J by 8 bases, with 9 bases of the junction left unmatched. CDR1 DFQATT and CDR2 SNEGSKA come from the germline V gene (reference sequence). CDR3 length: 15 amino acids. This chain's CDR3 is CSALVTSGGVYEQFF. DNA of the CDR3: TGCAGTGCGCTAGTGACTAGCGGGGGGGTCTATGAGCAGTTCTTC.

This clonotype was observed a handful of times. This chain uses TRBV15 with TRBJ1-1; tentatively, D is TRBD1 (6 bases). The CDR3 has 15 amino acids. Germline V gene lookup returns CDR1 LNHNV and CDR2 YYDKDF (reference sequence). Trimming shortened V by 6 bases and J by 1 base, and 15 bases separated the two germline ends. CDR3 bases: TGTGCCACCAGAAGAACAGGGTCGAGGAACACTGAAGCTTTCTTT. Translation gives CATRRTGSRNTEAFF.

This clonotype turned up a few times. The V and J genes are TRBV30 and TRBJ2-7; the match to TRBD1 covers 8 bases. CDR1 and CDR2 (germline): GTSNPN, SVGIG (reference sequence). The length of the CDR3 is 13 residues. Trimming removed 4 bases from V and 6 bases from J; junction bases left unmatched: 8. In nucleotides, the CDR3 is TGTGCCTGGATTCAGGGGGCAGTAAGCGAGCAGTACTTC. Translating it yields CAWIQGAVSEQYF.

The chain employs TRBV12-3 or TRBV12-4 and TRBJ2-4; TRBD1 agrees at 8 bases. There are 17 residues in the CDR3. The V and J ends lost 2 bases and 2 bases, in that order; junction bases with no gene match: 8. CDR3 DNA: TGTGCCAGCAGTTTAAGTTCGCAGGGGGCACCCAAAAACATTCAGTACTTC. It yields the protein CASSLSSQGAPKNIQYF.

The chain uses TRBV4-1 and TRBJ1-4; D might be TRBD1 (5 bases). The CDR3 is made up of 15 amino acids. The ends were cut back, 3 bases at V and 6 bases at J, with 14 bases in the middle. Germline CDR1 is MGHRA and CDR2 is YSYEKL. Here the CDR3 reads CASSHPRGRDEKLFF. The CDR3 DNA is TGCGCCAGCAGCCACCCACGGGGGAGGGATGAAAAACTGTTTTTT.

A remark on this clonotype: Sequence at one end of the junction differs from germline and may be a read error. The chain has TRBV20-1 and TRBJ1-6, with D possibly being TRBD1 (6 bases). Germline V gene data show CDR1 as DFQATT and CDR2 as SNEGSKA (reference sequence). The CDR3 is made up of 15 amino acids. CDR3 DNA sequence: TGCAGTGCTAGAGATCGGGAGACAGGAAGTTCACCCCTCTACTTT. It is translated as CSARDRETGSSPLYF.

With respect to this clonotype: This may stem from a read error, because a much larger clone lies one nucleotide away. The V gene is TRBV5-4, the J gene TRBJ2-7; D may correspond to TRBD1 or TRBD2 (5 bases each). Germline CDR1 and CDR2: SGHNT and YYREEE (reference sequence). This CDR3 is built from 16 residues. CDR3 sequence (DNA): TGTGCCAGCAGGCGAATAGGGGAGAAGGTTAGTTACGAGCAGTGCTTC. It translates to CASRRIGEKVSYEQCF.